The clone carrying this T cell receptor beta chain was detected only a few times. The data were obtained in a study of shared T cell receptors in the human thymus. Assay: immunoSEQ multiplex PCR; the TCRdb copy retains only in-frame clones and omits some. The data contain under 850,000 clones, 85% to 90% of them singletons. The V gene's germline CDR1 is LNHDA and CDR2 SQIVND (reference sequence). The length of the CDR3 is 15 residues. The J segment lost 3 bases and the V segment lost 3 bases, leaving 5 bases of the junction unmatched. The same data also went into a second study, on human thymus T cells. That paper notes: Unrelated individuals had highly overlapping thymic repertoires, as reported in related research.

This sequence originates from a boy less than two years old with a congenital heart defect. The sequencing sample was made of thymocytes. V is TRBV19 and J is TRBJ1-5; TRBD1 matches at 7 bases. The CDR3 loop reads CASSISGQTNQPQHF. CDR3 in DNA: TGTGCCAGTAGTATTTCGGGACAGACCAATCAGCCCCAGCATTTT. Together with reference TRBV19 and TRBJ1-5, the CDR3 gives the full variable domain: DGGITQSPKYLFRKEGQNVTLSCEQNLNHDAMYWYRQDPGQGLRLIYYSQIVNDFQKGDIAEGYSVSREKKESFPLTVTSAQKNPTAFYLCASSISGQTNQPQHFGDGTRLSIL.